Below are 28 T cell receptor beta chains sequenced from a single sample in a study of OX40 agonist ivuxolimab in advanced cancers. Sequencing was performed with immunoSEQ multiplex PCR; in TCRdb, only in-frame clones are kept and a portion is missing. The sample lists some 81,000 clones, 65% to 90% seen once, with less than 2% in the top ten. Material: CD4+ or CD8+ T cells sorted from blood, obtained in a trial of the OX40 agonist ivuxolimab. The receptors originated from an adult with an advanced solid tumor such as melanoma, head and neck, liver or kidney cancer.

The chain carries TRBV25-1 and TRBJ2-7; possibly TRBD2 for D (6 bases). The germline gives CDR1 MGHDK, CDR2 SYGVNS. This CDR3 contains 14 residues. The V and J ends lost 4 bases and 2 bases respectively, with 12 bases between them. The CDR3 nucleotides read TGTGCCAGCAGTGCATGGGGGGACCCCTACGAGCAGTACTTC. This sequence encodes CASSAWGDPYEQYF.

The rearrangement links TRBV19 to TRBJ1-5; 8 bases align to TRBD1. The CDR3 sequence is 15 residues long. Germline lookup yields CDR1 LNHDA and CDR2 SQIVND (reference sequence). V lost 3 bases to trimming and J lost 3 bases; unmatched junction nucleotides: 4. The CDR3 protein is CASSMAGGINQPQHF. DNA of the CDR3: TGTGCCAGTAGTATGGCAGGGGGCATCAATCAGCCCCAGCATTTT. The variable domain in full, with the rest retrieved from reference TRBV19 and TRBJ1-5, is DGGITQSPKYLFRKEGQNVTLSCEQNLNHDAMYWYRQDPGQGLRLIYYSQIVNDFQKGDIAEGYSVSREKKESFPLTVTSAQKNPTAFYLCASSMAGGINQPQHFGDGTRLSIL.

The CDR3 here is CASSISYVNYGYTF. CDR3 DNA: TGTGCCAGCAGTATTTCCTACGTGAACTATGGCTACACCTTC. The chain couples TRBV6-5 to TRBJ1-2; no definite D call. CDR1 is MNHEY and CDR2 is SVGAGI in the germline V gene. V lost 5 bases and J 2 bases, leaving 12 bases between the germline ends. This CDR3 is 14 amino acids long.

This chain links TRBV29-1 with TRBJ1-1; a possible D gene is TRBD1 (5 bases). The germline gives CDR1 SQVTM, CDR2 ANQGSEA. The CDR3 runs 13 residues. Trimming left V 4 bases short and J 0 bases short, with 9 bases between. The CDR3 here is CSVVRGVNTEAFF. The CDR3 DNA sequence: TGCAGCGTTGTCCGAGGGGTGAACACTGAAGCTTTCTTT.

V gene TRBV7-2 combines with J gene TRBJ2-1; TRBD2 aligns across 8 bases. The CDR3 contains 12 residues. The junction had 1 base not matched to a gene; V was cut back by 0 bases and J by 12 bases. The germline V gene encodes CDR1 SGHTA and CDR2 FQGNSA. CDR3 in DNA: TGTGCCAGCAGCTTAGCGGCGGGGGGGCAGTTCTTC. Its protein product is CASSLAAGGQFF.

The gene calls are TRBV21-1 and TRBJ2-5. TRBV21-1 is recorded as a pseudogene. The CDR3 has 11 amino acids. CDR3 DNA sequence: TGTGCCAGCCGGAACCGGAAGACCCAGTACTTC. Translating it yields CASRNRKTQYF.

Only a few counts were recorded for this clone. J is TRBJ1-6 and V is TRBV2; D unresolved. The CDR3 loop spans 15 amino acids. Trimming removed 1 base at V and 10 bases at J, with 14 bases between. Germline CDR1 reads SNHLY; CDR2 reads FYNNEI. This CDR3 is CASSEEIFGGSPLHF. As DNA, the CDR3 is TGTGCCAGCAGTGAAGAGATTTTTGGAGGATCACCCCTCCACTTT.

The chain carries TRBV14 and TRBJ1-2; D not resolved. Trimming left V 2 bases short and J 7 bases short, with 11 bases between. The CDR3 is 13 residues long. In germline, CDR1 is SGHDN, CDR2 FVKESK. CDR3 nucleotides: TGTGCCAGCAGCCAATCCTGGGCGGGTGGCTACACCTTC. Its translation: CASSQSWAGGYTF.

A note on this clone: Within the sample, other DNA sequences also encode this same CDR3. The CDR3: CASSQGGAREEKLFF. The DNA for the CDR3 is TGTGCCAGCAGCCAAGGAGGGGCCCGGGAAGAAAAACTGTTTTTT. The rearrangement links TRBV4-2 to TRBJ1-4; D may be TRBD1 (5 bases). Germline-derived CDR1 and CDR2 are LGHNA and YNFKEQ. The germline V and J ends were trimmed by 1 base and 8 bases, with 14 bases remaining between them. The CDR3 is 15 amino acids.

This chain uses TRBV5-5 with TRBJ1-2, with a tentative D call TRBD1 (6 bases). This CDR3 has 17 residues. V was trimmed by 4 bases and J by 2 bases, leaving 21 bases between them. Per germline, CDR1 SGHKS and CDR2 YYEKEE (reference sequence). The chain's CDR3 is CASSPIPRRGANYGYTF. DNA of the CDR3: TGTGCCAGCAGCCCGATTCCCCGCAGGGGCGCGAACTATGGCTACACCTTC.

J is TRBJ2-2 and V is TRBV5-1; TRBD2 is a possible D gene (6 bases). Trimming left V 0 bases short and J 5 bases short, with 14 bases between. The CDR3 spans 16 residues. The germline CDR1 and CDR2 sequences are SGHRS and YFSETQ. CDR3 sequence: CASSLVEGSGTGELFF. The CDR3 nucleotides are TGCGCCAGCAGCTTGGTGGAGGGATCGGGAACCGGGGAGCTGTTTTTT.

The CDR3 region is CASSQGDRPNYGYTF. As DNA, the CDR3 is TGCGCCAGCAGCCAGGGTGACAGGCCCAACTATGGCTACACCTTC. This chain uses TRBV4-1 with TRBJ1-2, with a possible D match to TRBD1 (6 bases). This CDR3 is built from 15 residues. Trimming stripped 3 bases from V and 2 bases from J, with 13 bases between. Germline CDR1 MGHRA, CDR2 YSYEKL.

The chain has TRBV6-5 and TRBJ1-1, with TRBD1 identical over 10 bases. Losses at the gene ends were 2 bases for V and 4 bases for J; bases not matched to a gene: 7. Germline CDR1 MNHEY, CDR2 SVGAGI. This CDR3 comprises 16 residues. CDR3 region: CASSYRDRGGGTEAFF. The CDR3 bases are TGTGCCAGCAGTTACAGGGACAGGGGTGGAGGCACTGAAGCTTTCTTT.

The CDR3 spells CASSLSGTTATEAFF. The CDR3, as DNA: TGCGCCAGCAGCTTGTCGGGGACAACGGCCACTGAAGCTTTCTTT. This chain links TRBV5-1 with TRBJ1-1; TRBD1 might be the D (6 bases). V was shortened by 1 base and J by 4 bases, with 14 bases between the two germline ends. CDR1 is SGHRS and CDR2 is YFSETQ in the germline V gene. The CDR3 is 15 residues long. The entire variable domain, with the rest obtained from reference TRBV5-1 and TRBJ1-1, is as follows: KAGVTQTPRYLIKTRGQQVTLSCSPISGHRSVSWYQQTPGQGLQFLFEYFSETQRNKGNFPGRFSGRQFSNSRSEMNVSTLELGDSALYLCASSLSGTTATEAFFGQGTRLTVV.

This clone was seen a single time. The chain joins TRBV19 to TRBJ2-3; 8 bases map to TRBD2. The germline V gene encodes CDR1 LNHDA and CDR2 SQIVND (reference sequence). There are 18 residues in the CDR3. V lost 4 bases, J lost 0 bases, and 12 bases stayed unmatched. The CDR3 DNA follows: TGTGCCAGTAGTAGGGACGTAGCGGGGAAACCTAGCACAGATACGCAGTATTTT. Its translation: CASSRDVAGKPSTDTQYF. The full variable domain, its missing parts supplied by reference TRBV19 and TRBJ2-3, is DGGITQSPKYLFRKEGQNVTLSCEQNLNHDAMYWYRQDPGQGLRLIYYSQIVNDFQKGDIAEGYSVSREKKESFPLTVTSAQKNPTAFYLCASSRDVAGKPSTDTQYFGPGTRLTVL.

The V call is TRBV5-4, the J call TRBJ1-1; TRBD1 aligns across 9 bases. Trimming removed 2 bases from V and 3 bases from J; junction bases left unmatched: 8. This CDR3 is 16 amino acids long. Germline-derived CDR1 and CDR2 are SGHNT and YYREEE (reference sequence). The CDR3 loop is CASSLGGQGVYTEAFF. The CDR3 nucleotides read TGTGCCAGCAGCTTAGGGGGACAGGGAGTTTACACTGAAGCTTTCTTT.

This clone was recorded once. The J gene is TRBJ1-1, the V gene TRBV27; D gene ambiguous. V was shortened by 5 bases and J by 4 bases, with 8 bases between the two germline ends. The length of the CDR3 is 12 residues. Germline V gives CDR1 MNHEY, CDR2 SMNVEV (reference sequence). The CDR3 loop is CASSRPGTEAFF. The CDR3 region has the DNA TGTGCCAGCAGTAGGCCGGGCACTGAAGCTTTCTTT.

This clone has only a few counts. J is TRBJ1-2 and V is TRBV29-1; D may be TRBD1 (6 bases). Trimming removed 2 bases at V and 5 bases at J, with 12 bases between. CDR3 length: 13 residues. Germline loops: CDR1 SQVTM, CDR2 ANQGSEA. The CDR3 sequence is CSVEREGGYGYTF. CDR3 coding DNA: TGCAGCGTTGAAAGGGAAGGGGGGTATGGCTACACCTTC.

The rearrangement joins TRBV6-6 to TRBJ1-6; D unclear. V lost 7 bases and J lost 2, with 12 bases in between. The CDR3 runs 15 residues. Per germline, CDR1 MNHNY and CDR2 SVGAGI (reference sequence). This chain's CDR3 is CASTYRNPYNSPLHF. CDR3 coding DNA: TGTGCCAGCACCTACAGAAACCCCTATAATTCACCCCTCCACTTT.

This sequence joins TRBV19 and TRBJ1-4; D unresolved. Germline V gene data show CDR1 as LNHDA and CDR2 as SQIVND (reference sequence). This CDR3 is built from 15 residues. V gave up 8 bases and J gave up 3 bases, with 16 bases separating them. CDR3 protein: CASGTGQRPNEKLFF. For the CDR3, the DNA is TGTGCCAGTGGAACCGGGCAGAGACCTAATGAAAAACTGTTTTTT.

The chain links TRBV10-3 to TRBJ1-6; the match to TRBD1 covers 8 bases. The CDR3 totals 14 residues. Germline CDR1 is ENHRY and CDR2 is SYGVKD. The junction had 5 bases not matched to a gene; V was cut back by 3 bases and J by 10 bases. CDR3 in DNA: TGTGCCATCAGTGATGGACAGGGAGAATCACCCCTCCACTTT. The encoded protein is CAISDGQGESPLHF.

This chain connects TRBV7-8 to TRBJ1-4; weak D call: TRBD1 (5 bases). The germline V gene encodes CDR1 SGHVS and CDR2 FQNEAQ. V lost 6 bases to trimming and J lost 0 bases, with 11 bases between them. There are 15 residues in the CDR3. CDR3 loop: CASRRGRSTNEKLFF. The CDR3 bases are TGTGCCAGCAGACGGGGCAGATCAACTAATGAAAAACTGTTTTTT.

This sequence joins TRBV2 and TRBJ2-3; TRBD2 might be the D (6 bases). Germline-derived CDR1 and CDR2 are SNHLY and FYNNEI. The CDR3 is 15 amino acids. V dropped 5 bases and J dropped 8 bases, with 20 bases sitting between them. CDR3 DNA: TGTGCCAGCAGTAGGGCCGGGGGTGCGCCAGGTACGCAGTATTTT. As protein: CASSRAGGAPGTQYF. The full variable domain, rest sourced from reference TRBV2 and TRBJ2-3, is EPEVTQTPSHQVTQMGQEVILRCVPISNHLYFYWYRQILGQKVEFLVSFYNNEISEKSEIFDDQFSVERPDGSNFTLKIRSTKLEDSAMYFCASSRAGGAPGTQYFGPGTRLTVL.

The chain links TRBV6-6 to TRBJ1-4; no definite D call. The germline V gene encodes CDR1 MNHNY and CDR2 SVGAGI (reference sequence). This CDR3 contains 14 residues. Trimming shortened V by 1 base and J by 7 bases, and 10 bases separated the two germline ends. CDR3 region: CASSYWGRGEKLFF. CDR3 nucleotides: TGTGCCAGCAGTTACTGGGGTCGGGGTGAAAAACTGTTTTTT.

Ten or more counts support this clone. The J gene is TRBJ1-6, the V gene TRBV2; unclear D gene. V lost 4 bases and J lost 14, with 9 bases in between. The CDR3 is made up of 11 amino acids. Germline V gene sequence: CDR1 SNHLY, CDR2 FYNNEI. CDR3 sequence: CASSGHITLHF. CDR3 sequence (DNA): TGTGCCAGCAGTGGACATATCACCCTCCACTTT.

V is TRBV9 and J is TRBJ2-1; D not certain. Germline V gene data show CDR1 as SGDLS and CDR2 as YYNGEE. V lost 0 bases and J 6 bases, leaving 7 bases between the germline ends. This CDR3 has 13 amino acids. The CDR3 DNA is TGTGCCAGCAGCGTAGGGGATCTCAATGAGCAGTTCTTC. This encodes CASSVGDLNEQFF.

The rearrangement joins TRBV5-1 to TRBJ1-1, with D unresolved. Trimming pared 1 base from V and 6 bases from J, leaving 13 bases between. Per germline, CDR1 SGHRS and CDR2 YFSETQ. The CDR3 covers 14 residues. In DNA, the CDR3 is TGCGCCAGCAGCTTGACAGATCCGTGGGCTGAAGCTTTCTTT. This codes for CASSLTDPWAEAFF.

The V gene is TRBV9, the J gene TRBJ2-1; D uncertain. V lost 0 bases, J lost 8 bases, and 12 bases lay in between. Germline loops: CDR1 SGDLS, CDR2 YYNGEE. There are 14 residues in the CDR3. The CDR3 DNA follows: TGTGCCAGCAGCGTAGGATGGGTAAGCGATGAGCAGTTCTTC. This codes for CASSVGWVSDEQFF.